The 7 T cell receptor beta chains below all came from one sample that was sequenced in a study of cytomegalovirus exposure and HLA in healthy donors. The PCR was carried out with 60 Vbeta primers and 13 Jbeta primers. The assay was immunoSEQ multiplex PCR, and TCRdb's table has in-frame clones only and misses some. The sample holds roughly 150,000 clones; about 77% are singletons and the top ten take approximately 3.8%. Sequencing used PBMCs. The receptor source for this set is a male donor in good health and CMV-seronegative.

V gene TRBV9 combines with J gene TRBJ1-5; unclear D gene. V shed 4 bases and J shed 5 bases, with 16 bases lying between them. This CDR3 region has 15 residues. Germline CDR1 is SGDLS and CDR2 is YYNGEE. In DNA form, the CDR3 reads TGTGCCAGCAGCCGGGGAGAGTCGACGTATCAGCCCCAGCATTTT. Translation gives CASSRGESTYQPQHF.

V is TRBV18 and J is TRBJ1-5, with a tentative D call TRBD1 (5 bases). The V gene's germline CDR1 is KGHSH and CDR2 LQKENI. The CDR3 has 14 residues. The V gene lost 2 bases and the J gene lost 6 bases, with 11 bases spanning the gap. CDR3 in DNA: TGTGCCAGCTCACCAGTCGGGCAGGGTCAGCCCCAGCATTTT. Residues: CASSPVGQGQPQHF.

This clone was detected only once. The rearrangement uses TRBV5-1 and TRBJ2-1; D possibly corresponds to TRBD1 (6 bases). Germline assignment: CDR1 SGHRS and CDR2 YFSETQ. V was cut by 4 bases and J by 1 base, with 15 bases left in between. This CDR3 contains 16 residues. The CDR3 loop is CASSISGGGSYNEQFF. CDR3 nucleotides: TGCGCCAGCAGCATTTCTGGGGGCGGGTCCTACAATGAGCAGTTCTTC.

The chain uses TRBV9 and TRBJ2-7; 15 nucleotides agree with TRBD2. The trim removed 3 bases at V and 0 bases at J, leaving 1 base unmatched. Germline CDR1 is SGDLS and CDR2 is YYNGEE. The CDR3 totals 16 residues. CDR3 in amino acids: CASSGTSGRASYEQYF. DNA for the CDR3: TGTGCCAGCAGCGGGACTAGCGGGAGGGCCTCCTACGAGCAGTACTTC.

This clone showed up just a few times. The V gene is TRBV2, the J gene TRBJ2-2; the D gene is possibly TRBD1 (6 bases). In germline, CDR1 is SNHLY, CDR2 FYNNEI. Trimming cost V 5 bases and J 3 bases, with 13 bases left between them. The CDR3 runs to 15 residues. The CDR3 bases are TGTGCCAGCAGTCGTCAGGGGCTTTACACCGGGGAGCTGTTTTTT. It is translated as CASSRQGLYTGELFF. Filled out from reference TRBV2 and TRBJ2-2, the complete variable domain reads EPEVTQTPSHQVTQMGQEVILRCVPISNHLYFYWYRQILGQKVEFLVSFYNNEISEKSEIFDDQFSVERPDGSNFTLKIRSTKLEDSAMYFCASSRQGLYTGELFFGEGSRLTVL.

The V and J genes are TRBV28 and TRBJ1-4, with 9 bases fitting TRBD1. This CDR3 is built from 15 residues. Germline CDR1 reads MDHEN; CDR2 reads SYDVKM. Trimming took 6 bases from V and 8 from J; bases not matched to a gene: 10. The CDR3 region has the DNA TGTGCCAGCAGCCAAACCGGGACAGGGTACGAAAAACTGTTTTTT. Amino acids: CASSQTGTGYEKLFF.

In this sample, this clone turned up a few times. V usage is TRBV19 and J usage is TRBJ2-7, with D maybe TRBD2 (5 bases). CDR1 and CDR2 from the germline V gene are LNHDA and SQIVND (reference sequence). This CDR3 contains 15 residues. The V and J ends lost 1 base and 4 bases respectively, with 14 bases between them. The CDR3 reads CASSIGEGAEYEQYF. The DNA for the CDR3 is TGTGCCAGTAGTATAGGCGAGGGAGCAGAGTACGAGCAGTACTTC.